The TCR beta chain described here comes from a study of blood T cell repertoires in COVID-19. Germline CDR1 LGHNA, CDR2 YSLEER. V lost 5 bases to trimming and J lost 5 bases, with 18 bases between them. This CDR3 has 15 amino acids. Libraries were prepared by immunoSEQ multiplex PCR; TCRdb keeps only in-frame clonotypes and omits some of them. The table has over 300,000 clones, around 89% seen once. The chain carries TRBV4-3 and TRBJ2-5, with D unresolved. The source is a woman aged 40 to 50 who had recovered from COVID-19. Sequencing was done on a sample of PBMCs or T cells enriched from blood (not recorded which). The CDR3 coding sequence is TGCGCCAGCAGCGTCTCCCTCTTGGCCTCGGAGACCCAGTACTTC. This translates into CASSVSLLASETQYF.